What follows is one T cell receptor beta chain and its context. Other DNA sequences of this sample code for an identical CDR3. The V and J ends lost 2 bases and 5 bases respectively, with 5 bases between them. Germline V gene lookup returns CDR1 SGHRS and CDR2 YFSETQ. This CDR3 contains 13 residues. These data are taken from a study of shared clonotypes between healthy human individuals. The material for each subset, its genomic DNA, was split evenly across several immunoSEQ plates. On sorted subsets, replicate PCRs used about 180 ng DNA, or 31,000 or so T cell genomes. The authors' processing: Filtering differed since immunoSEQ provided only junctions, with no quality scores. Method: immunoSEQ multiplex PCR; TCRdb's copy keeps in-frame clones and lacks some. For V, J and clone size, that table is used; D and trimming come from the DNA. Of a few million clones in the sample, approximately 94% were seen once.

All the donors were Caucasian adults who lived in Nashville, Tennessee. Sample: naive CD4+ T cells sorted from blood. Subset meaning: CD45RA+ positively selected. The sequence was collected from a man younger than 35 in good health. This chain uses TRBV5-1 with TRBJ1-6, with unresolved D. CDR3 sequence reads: CASSFGNNSPLHF. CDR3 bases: TGCGCCAGCAGCTTTGGAAATAATTCACCCCTCCACTTT.